The sequence of this T cell receptor (beta chain) was determined in a study of T cells after yellow fever vaccination. Germline CDR1 and CDR2: LGHNA and YSLEER. Trimming removed 0 bases from V and 6 bases from J, with 15 bases in between. The CDR3 is 15 amino acids. Study-level findings and limits: Relatively few clonotypes were ones that appeared in both CD4 and CD8 compartments. The booster saw the reappearance of most primary-vaccination clones (about 95% CD4, about 85% CD8).

By 5'RACE template switching, TCR cDNA was produced, with a universal primer site and UMIs added in the process. MiXCR, run by TCRdb on the 5' RACE reads, gives a single entry per CDR3 protein. The sample has 25,000 to 30,000 distinct CDR3 sequences; approximately 6% are singletons. This clonotype was sampled from a man aged 25 to 45 who received the YFV17D yellow fever vaccine. The material was PBMCs, either bulk or a sorted T-cell subset (CD4+, CD8+, memory, or dextramer-sorted; not recorded which), obtained on the day of the yellow fever booster vaccination. The chain joins TRBV4-3 to TRBJ2-7; D is unclear. CDR3 in amino acids: CASSQEVGRHGEQYF. CDR3 coding DNA: TGCGCCAGCAGCCAAGAGGTCGGGCGGCATGGCGAGCAGTACTTC.